The 6 T cell receptor beta chains presented below share a single source sample, sequenced in a study of CD8 T cells in ankylosing spondylitis. Each CDR3 protein is one row after TCRdb ran MiXCR on the 5' RACE reads. The data hold about 220,000 distinct CDR3 sequences, with around 25% observed a single time. What was sequenced was blood, either unsorted or a sorted T cell fraction (not recorded which). These receptors came from a male donor with ankylosing spondylitis or in good health (not recorded which).

The chain uses TRBV20-1 and TRBJ1-3; D not resolved. Germline CDR1 reads DFQATT; CDR2 reads SNEGSKA (reference sequence). V was shortened by 5 bases and J by 0 bases, with 8 bases between the two germline ends. CDR3 length equals 13 residues. CDR3 residues: CSALQASGNTIYF. In DNA, the CDR3 is TGCAGTGCTCTCCAGGCCTCTGGAAACACCATATATTTT.

The CDR3 loop reads CASRQLAGVGSEQYF. Here the CDR3 DNA reads TGCGCCAGCAGGCAACTAGCGGGAGTCGGCTCCGAGCAGTACTTC. The V call is TRBV5-1, the J call TRBJ2-7, with 11 bases matching TRBD2. Germline V lookup: CDR1 SGHRS, CDR2 YFSETQ. The V gene end was trimmed by 5 bases and the J gene end by 6 bases; junction bases not matched to a gene: 10. There are 15 residues in the CDR3.

The chain uses TRBV20-1 and TRBJ1-2, with a tentative D call TRBD1 (5 bases). The CDR3 has 14 residues. V was trimmed by 5 bases and J by 0 bases, leaving 13 bases between them. Germline V gene lookup returns CDR1 DFQATT and CDR2 SNEGSKA (reference sequence). In DNA form, the CDR3 reads TGCAGTGCTCACGACAGACAAGCTAACTATGGCTACACCTTC. This sequence encodes CSAHDRQANYGYTF.

The chain has TRBV10-3 and TRBJ2-2; 8 bases map to TRBD1. The CDR3 is 14 amino acids. Germline CDR1 is ENHRY and CDR2 is SYGVKD. The V segment lost 6 bases and the J segment 4 bases; nucleotides outside the gene matches: 4. As DNA, the CDR3 is TGTGCCATCAGGGGACAGGTGATCACCGGGGAGCTGTTTTTT. Its translation is CAIRGQVITGELFF.

This clonotype was seen a handful of times. The chain is built from TRBV6-1 and TRBJ2-7, with D maybe TRBD1 (6 bases). Deletions cut 7 bases from V and 2 bases from J, with 12 bases between. Per the germline V gene, CDR1 is MNHNS and CDR2 is SASEGT. The CDR3 runs 13 residues. CDR3 sequence: CASKVQGPYEQYF. The CDR3 DNA reads as TGTGCCAGCAAGGTACAGGGTCCCTACGAGCAGTACTTC.

In its sample, this clonotype was seen a few times. The genes are TRBV7-2 and TRBJ2-3; 10 bases are a match to TRBD2. CDR3 length: 13 amino acids. After removal of 10 bases from V and 2 bases from J, the junction contained 3 bases not matched to a gene. CDR1 and CDR2 (germline): SGHTA, FQGNSA. This CDR3 is CAIAGGPTDTQYF. The CDR3 bases are TGTGCCATAGCGGGAGGACCCACAGATACGCAGTATTTT.